Presented here are 21 T cell receptor beta chains from one specimen sequenced in a study of blood T cells in healthy people across ages. For the second PCR, which ran for 7 to 11 cycles, a sample-barcoded 5' primer and a J-beta primer mix were used. One entry per CDR3 protein results from TCRdb running MiXCR on the 5' RACE reads. The table shows roughly 650,000 distinct CDR3 sequences, with approximately 29% occurring only once. The sample consisted of blood. All receptors derive from an elderly woman in good health.

At least ten counts were recorded for this clonotype. The J gene is TRBJ1-2, the V gene TRBV20-1; tentative D call: TRBD1 (5 bases). Germline V gene data show CDR1 as DFQATT and CDR2 as SNEGSKA (reference sequence). The CDR3 is made up of 14 amino acids. V lost 5 bases and J 3 bases, leaving 16 bases between the germline ends. CDR3 residues: CSAPPGIGDYGYTF. CDR3 bases: TGCAGTGCTCCGCCAGGGATAGGAGACTATGGCTACACCTTC.

This clonotype was observed many times. The V gene is TRBV12-3 or TRBV12-4, the J gene TRBJ2-2; 15 bases are shared with TRBD2. CDR3 size: 17 residues. V gave up 8 bases and J gave up 3 bases; unmatched junction bases: 7. The CDR3, as DNA: TGTGCCAGCGGGCCGGGACTAGCGGGGGGCTACACCGGGGAGCTGTTTTTT. Protein product: CASGPGLAGGYTGELFF.

This clonotype showed up just a few times. Here the CDR3 reads CASSTGTLEQYF. Here the CDR3 DNA reads TGTGCCAGCTCGACGGGGACCCTCGAGCAGTACTTC. The chain has TRBV18 and TRBJ2-7; D tentatively reads TRBD1 or TRBD2 (5 bases each). The CDR3 totals 12 residues. The V end lost 6 bases, the J end lost 6 bases, and 12 bases lay between the germline ends. From germline, CDR1 is KGHSH and CDR2 LQKENI.

This clonotype was detected ten times or more. V and J are TRBV12-3 or TRBV12-4 and TRBJ1-2; D gene unclear. The germline V and J ends were trimmed by 3 bases and 6 bases, with 11 bases remaining between them. The CDR3 runs 13 residues. For the CDR3, the DNA is TGTGCCAGCAGTTTCGACATTCCCAATGGCTACACCTTC. As protein: CASSFDIPNGYTF.

This clonotype has ten or more counts. V gene TRBV29-1 combines with J gene TRBJ2-3, with D possibly being TRBD1 or TRBD2 (5 bases each). V lost 0 bases, J lost 0 bases, and 16 bases lay in between. Germline V gene data show CDR1 as SQVTM and CDR2 as ANQGSEA. This CDR3 comprises 17 residues. CDR3 sequence (DNA): TGCAGCGTTGAAGATTGGCCCGGGACGCTAAGCACAGATACGCAGTATTTT. Translated, it gives CSVEDWPGTLSTDTQYF.

This clonotype came up many times. The chain links TRBV7-3 to TRBJ2-5; D perhaps matches TRBD2 (6 bases). The CDR3 is 13 residues long. Germline lookup yields CDR1 SGHTA and CDR2 FQGTGA. The V end was cut by 5 bases, the J end by 6 bases, with 13 bases between. In DNA form, the CDR3 reads TGTGCCAGCAGCCCGGGACTGGGGCAGACCCAGTACTTC. Amino acid sequence: CASSPGLGQTQYF.

This clonotype occurred a few times. The V call is TRBV28, the J call TRBJ1-2; the D gene is possibly TRBD1 (5 bases). V was clipped by 3 bases and J by 2 bases, with 22 bases between them. The CDR3 covers 18 residues. Germline V gene lookup returns CDR1 MDHEN and CDR2 SYDVKM. The CDR3 protein is CASSLDRLGTRKNYGYTF. The CDR3 DNA is TGTGCCAGCAGTTTGGACCGATTGGGGACCCGGAAGAACTATGGCTACACCTTC.

The rearrangement links TRBV9 to TRBJ2-6; a weak D match, TRBD1 (5 bases). CDR1 is SGDLS, CDR2 YYNGEE, per germline. Trimming took 4 bases from V and 0 from J, leaving 14 bases between them. The CDR3 covers 17 residues. The CDR3 bases are TGTGCCAGCAGCCGACAACAGGTCGCCTCTGGGGCCAACGTCCTGACTTTC. It is translated as CASSRQQVASGANVLTF. Looking up the rest from reference TRBV9 and TRBJ2-6 gives the full variable domain: DSGVTQTPKHLITATGQRVTLRCSPRSGDLSVYWYQQSLDQGLQFLIQYYNGEERAKGNILERFSAQQFPDLHSELNLSSLELGDSALYFCASSRQQVASGANVLTFGAGSRLTVL.

This chain connects TRBV6-1 to TRBJ1-2, with a weak D call TRBD1 (5 bases). The germline gives CDR1 MNHNS, CDR2 SASEGT. The V and J ends lost 5 bases and 4 bases respectively, with 17 bases between them. The CDR3 length is 15 residues. The chain's CDR3 is CASSKNSRDSYGYTF. CDR3 coding DNA: TGTGCCAGCAGTAAAAATAGCAGGGATTCCTATGGCTACACCTTC.

The chain has TRBV5-1 and TRBJ2-3, with D possibly matching TRBD2 (6 bases). Germline V gene lookup returns CDR1 SGHRS and CDR2 YFSETQ. The ends were cut back, 4 bases at V and 1 base at J, with 13 bases in the middle. The CDR3 covers 15 residues. The CDR3 coding sequence is TGCGCCAGCAGCGGGGGACTCCAACGCACAGATACGCAGTATTTT. Its protein product is CASSGGLQRTDTQYF.

This clonotype was detected many times. The V and J genes are TRBV24-1 and TRBJ2-1; D remains unclear. The CDR3 length is 14 residues. Trimming took off 4 bases at V and 6 bases at J, with 12 bases between the two ends. CDR1 is KGHDR and CDR2 is SFDVKD in the germline V gene. The CDR3: CATSDPVQFNEQFF. The CDR3 DNA follows: TGTGCCACCAGTGACCCCGTGCAGTTCAATGAGCAGTTCTTC.

This clonotype was counted at least ten times. V usage is TRBV5-6 and J usage is TRBJ2-7; a weak D match, TRBD1 (6 bases). The CDR3 runs to 14 residues. CDR1 is SGHDT, CDR2 YYEEEE, per germline. V shed 4 bases and J shed 8 bases, with 19 bases lying between them. The CDR3 DNA reads TGTGCCAGCAGCAGGACCGAACAGGGTAACAAGCAGTACTTC. Translated, it gives CASSRTEQGNKQYF.

The chain recombines TRBV20-1 with TRBJ1-2; 7 bases are a match to TRBD1. Germline CDR1 DFQATT, CDR2 SNEGSKA (reference sequence). The CDR3 length is 13 residues. As DNA, the CDR3 is TGCAGGGCTTTTACAGGGGAGGACTATGGCTACACCTTC. Translated, it gives CRAFTGEDYGYTF.

Only a few counts were recorded for this clonotype. This chain connects TRBV7-2 to TRBJ2-1; TRBD2 is a possible D gene (5 bases). Deletions cut 1 base from V and 7 bases from J, with 11 bases between. The CDR3 loop spans 14 amino acids. Germline CDR1 is SGHTA and CDR2 is FQGNSA. The CDR3 sequence is CASSLGSGENEQFF. CDR3 coding DNA: TGTGCCAGCAGCTTAGGATCTGGGGAGAATGAGCAGTTCTTC.

This clonotype showed up just a few times. The chain has TRBV6-6 and TRBJ1-5, with unresolved D. V lost 7 bases to trimming and J lost 7 bases, with 14 bases between them. The CDR3 length is 13 residues. Per germline, CDR1 MNHNY and CDR2 SVGAGI (reference sequence). The CDR3 nucleotides are TGTGCCAGCACCACGACCCGAGGACAGCCCCAGCATTTT. This codes for CASTTTRGQPQHF.

This clonotype was seen ten or more times. This chain links TRBV7-9 with TRBJ2-7, with D unresolved. Germline V gene sequence: CDR1 SEHNR, CDR2 FQNEAQ (reference sequence). The CDR3 is 12 residues long. The V end lost 7 bases, the J end lost 4 bases, and 11 bases lay between the germline ends. The CDR3 region has the DNA TGTGCCAGCAACCTGGACGGGTACGAGCAGTACTTC. Its protein is CASNLDGYEQYF.

This clonotype showed up many times. This chain connects TRBV7-3 to TRBJ2-1, with TRBD2 matching over 7 bases. The germline gives CDR1 SGHTA, CDR2 FQGTGA. With 1 base clipped from V and 7 bases from J, the junction kept 4 bases outside the gene matches. The CDR3 has 14 amino acids. The CDR3 here is CASSLMGGVNEQFF. The CDR3 DNA follows: TGTGCCAGCAGCTTAATGGGGGGGGTTAATGAGCAGTTCTTC.

V usage is TRBV20-1 and J usage is TRBJ2-1, with D unresolved. CDR1 is DFQATT and CDR2 is SNEGSKA in the germline V gene (reference sequence). CDR3 length: 11 residues. Trimming cost V 4 bases and J 5 bases, with 6 bases left between them. CDR3 amino acids: CSAKRHNEQFF. In DNA form, the CDR3 reads TGCAGTGCTAAGCGCCACAATGAGCAGTTCTTC.

Regarding this clonotype: This may come from a read error, since a much larger clone is one base off. The J gene is TRBJ2-1, the V gene TRBV10-3; 12 bases agree with TRBD1. The V gene end was trimmed by 8 bases and the J gene end by 8 bases; junction bases not matched to a gene: 10. CDR3 length: 15 amino acids. CDR1 and CDR2 from the germline V gene are ENHRY and SYGVKD. The CDR3 loop is CAIGMGQGANDEQFF. The CDR3 coding sequence is TGTGCCATCGGTATGGGACAGGGGGCAAACGATGAGCAGTTCTTC.

V is TRBV7-8 and J is TRBJ2-1; 9 bases are shared with TRBD2. This CDR3 comprises 18 residues. Germline CDR1 and CDR2: SGHVS and FQNEAQ. With V trimmed by 0 bases and J by 3 bases, 9 bases remained unmatched. The CDR3 spells CASSLALRRGGLYNEQFF. The CDR3, as DNA: TGTGCCAGCAGCTTAGCGTTAAGGCGGGGGGGCCTCTACAATGAGCAGTTCTTC.

The rearrangement links TRBV20-1 to TRBJ2-1; TRBD1 is a possible D gene (6 bases). V was cut by 5 bases and J by 3 bases, with 8 bases left in between. Germline V gives CDR1 DFQATT, CDR2 SNEGSKA (reference sequence). CDR3 length: 12 amino acids. CDR3 amino acids: CSAQDSYNEQFF. Here the CDR3 DNA reads TGCAGTGCTCAGGACAGCTACAATGAGCAGTTCTTC.